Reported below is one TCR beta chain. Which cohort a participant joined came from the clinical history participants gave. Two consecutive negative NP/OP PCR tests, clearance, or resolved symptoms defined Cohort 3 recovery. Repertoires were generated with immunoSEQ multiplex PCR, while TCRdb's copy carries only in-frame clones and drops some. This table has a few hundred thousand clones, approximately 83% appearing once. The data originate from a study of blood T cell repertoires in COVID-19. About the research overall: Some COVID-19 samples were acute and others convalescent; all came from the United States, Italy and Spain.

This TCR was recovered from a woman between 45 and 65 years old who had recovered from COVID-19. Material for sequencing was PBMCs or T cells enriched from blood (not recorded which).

The CDR3 here is CASSRNTGPYGYTF. CDR3 nucleotide sequence: TGTGCCAGCAGTCGGAATACAGGCCCCTATGGCTACACCTTC. The V and J genes are TRBV6-5 and TRBJ1-2; TRBD1 might be the D (5 bases). This CDR3 is 14 amino acids long. Trimming took off 5 bases at V and 4 bases at J, with 14 bases between the two ends. Germline values: CDR1 MNHEY, CDR2 SVGAGI.